This T cell receptor (beta chain) appears in the sequencing data of a study of cytotoxic CD8 clonotypes in ibrutinib-treated CLL. As for the study in general: The patients, over ten relapsed/refractory and fewer than 16 treatment-naive, included around 18 who were IGHV unmutated. The study's findings and limits: While tracking circulating CD8+ T-cell counts, baseline clonality exceeded that of age-matched healthy donors. The clonality rise at ibrutinib response reflected private clonotype expansion. Sustained-remission patients were sampled at different times than progressing patients were.

The CDR3 is made up of 15 amino acids. Trimming shortened V by 3 bases and J by 5 bases, and 13 bases separated the two germline ends. The germline CDR1 and CDR2 sequences are LGHNA and YSLEER. Sequencing was performed with immunoSEQ multiplex PCR; in TCRdb, only in-frame clones are kept and a portion is missing. The table shows 90,000 to 150,000 clones, with 58% occurring only once. Comments on this clone: Its specificity is unknown.

The clonotype comes from a human donor with chronic lymphocytic leukemia. The starting material was PBMCs, obtained after 24 months of ibrutinib treatment. The V gene is TRBV4-3, the J gene TRBJ1-4; no firm D call. CDR3 protein: CASSQEGARNEKLFF. The DNA of the CDR3 is TGCGCCAGCAGCCAGGAGGGTGCCCGAAATGAAAAACTGTTTTTT.